This TCR beta chain originates from a study of response to subunit inactivated influenza vaccine. Points from the study as a whole: A suggestion made by the authors is that each seasonal influenza vaccination recruits few new T cells.

TCRdb itself ran the RT-PCR reads through MiXCR, one entry per CDR3 protein. Of some 300,000 distinct CDR3 sequences in the sample, roughly 22% were seen once. The CDR3 runs to 14 residues. Per germline, CDR1 DFQATT and CDR2 SNEGSKA (reference sequence). V lost 6 bases and J 6 bases, leaving 19 bases between the germline ends. This clonotype showed up just a few times. Its antigen is undetermined. The sequenced sample was PBMCs from blood, obtained less than 22 months after vaccination. This TCR derives from a man aged 50-75 years who received an inactivated influenza vaccine. The V gene is TRBV20-1, the J gene TRBJ2-3; D is perhaps TRBD1 (5 bases). The DNA for the CDR3 is TGCAGTGCGCTGTGGGGCCAATCATTGGATACGCAGTATTTT. Protein: CSALWGQSLDTQYF.